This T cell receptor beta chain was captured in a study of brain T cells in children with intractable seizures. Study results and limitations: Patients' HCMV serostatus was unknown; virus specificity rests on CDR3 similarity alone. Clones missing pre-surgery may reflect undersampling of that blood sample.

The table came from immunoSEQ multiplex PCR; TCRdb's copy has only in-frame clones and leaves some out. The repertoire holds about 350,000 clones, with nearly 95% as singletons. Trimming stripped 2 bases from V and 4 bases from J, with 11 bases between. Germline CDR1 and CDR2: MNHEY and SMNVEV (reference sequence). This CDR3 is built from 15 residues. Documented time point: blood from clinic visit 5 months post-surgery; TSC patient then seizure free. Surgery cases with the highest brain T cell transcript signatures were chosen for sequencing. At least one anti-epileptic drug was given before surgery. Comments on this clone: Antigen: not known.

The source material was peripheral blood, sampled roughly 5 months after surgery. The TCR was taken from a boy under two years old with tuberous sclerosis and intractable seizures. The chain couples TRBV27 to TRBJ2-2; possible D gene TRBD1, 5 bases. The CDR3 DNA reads TGTGCCAGCAGTTTAGGCAGGGTGAGCACCGGGGAGCTGTTTTTT. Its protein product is CASSLGRVSTGELFF.